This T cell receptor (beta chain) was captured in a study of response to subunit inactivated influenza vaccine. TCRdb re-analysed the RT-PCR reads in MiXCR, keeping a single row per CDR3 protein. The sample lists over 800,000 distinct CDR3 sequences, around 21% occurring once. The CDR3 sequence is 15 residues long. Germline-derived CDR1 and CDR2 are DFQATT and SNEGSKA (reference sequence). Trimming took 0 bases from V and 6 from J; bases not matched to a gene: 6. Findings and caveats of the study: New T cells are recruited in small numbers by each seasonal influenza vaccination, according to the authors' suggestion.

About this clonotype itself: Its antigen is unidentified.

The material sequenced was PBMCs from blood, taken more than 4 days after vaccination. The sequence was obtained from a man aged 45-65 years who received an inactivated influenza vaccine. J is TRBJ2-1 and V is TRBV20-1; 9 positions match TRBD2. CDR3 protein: CSARDLIAGVNEQFF. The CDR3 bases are TGCAGTGCTAGAGATCTGATAGCGGGGGTCAATGAGCAGTTCTTC.